What follows describes a single T cell receptor (beta chain). A second roughly 6 to 12 cycle PCR used barcoded and J-beta primers. TCRdb used MiXCR to reprocess the 5' RACE reads, holding one entry per CDR3 protein. Of 1.5 million to 2 million distinct CDR3 sequences in the sample, around 48% are singletons; the top ten hold approximately 2%. This sample is drawn from a study of blood T cells in healthy people across ages. Study summary: Template switching recovered approximately one barcoded beta molecule for every two T cells.

V was trimmed by 6 bases and J by 5 bases, leaving 11 bases between them. The germline V gene has CDR1 MGHRA and CDR2 YSYEKL. The CDR3 loop spans 13 amino acids. The chain carries TRBV4-1 and TRBJ2-1, with D perhaps TRBD2 (6 bases). The specimen sequenced was blood. This sequence was found in a woman aged 40 to 50 in good health. The CDR3 DNA follows: TGCGCCAGCAGTCGACTAGGGAACAATGAGCAGTTCTTC. As protein: CASSRLGNNEQFF.